This T cell receptor (beta chain) was found in a study of blood T cell repertoires in COVID-19. Study at large: The study drew acute and convalescent COVID-19 samples from the United States, Italy and Spain. PBMCs, B-cell-depleted T cells, or T cells provided the cDNA or gDNA that made up the material.

In the original workflow: Cell counts per sample came from amplifying reference gene primers. Here immunoSEQ multiplex PCR was the method, and the copy in TCRdb shows in-frame clones only, minus some. V, J and clone size are taken as reported in that table, and D and trimming were inferred from the DNA itself. The table shows 130,000 to 150,000 clones, with approximately 80% occurring only once. The CDR3 extends over 13 amino acids. CDR1 and CDR2 from the germline V gene are SGHTA and FQGNSA. V was shortened by 2 bases and J by 6 bases, with 10 bases between the two germline ends. This clone showed up just a few times.

The chain is built from TRBV7-2 and TRBJ1-1; no clear D gene. The sequenced sample was peripheral blood. The source is a woman aged 40-49 years with active or convalescent COVID-19. Here the CDR3 reads CASSLSPRAEAFF. The CDR3 nucleotides read TGTGCCAGCAGCTTATCCCCTCGGGCTGAAGCTTTCTTT.